The sequence of this T cell receptor beta chain was determined in a study of regulatory T cells in long-lasting Graves disease. In the study overall: Persistence in Graves' disease required over 5 years of antithyroid drugs plus positive TSH receptor antibodies.

In regard to this clonotype: The antigen is unknown.

General study points: Public clonotype sharing was higher in persistent than newly diagnosed patients. TRBV28 was favored in persistent disease, as were TRBJ1-2 and TRBJ2-5.

Time point noted: persistent/refractory GD, antithyroid drugs over 5 years with positive TRAb. The TCR library was made from RNA extracted from PBMCs. The authors built TCR beta libraries using iRepertoire HTBI primers and Arm-PCR of CDR3 regions. Original data processing: Analysis of the samples identified over 60 TRBV and 15 or so TRBJ segments. MiXCR, run by TCRdb on the multiplex PCR reads, gives a single entry per CDR3 protein. The authors' filters were not applied to this entry. The data hold about 460,000 distinct CDR3 sequences, with around a fifth observed a single time. The CDR3 consists of 13 residues. Germline values: CDR1 SGHNT, CDR2 YYREEE (reference sequence). V was shortened by 0 bases and J by 6 bases, with 9 bases between the two germline ends.

The chain links TRBV5-4 to TRBJ1-2; D is undetermined. The TCR was taken from a female donor with Graves disease. Specimen: peripheral blood mononuclear cells (PBMCs), collected when the disease was refractory, from a patient treated with antithyroid drugs. As DNA, the CDR3 is TGTGCCAGCAGCTTGGATGGGGTCCATGGCTACACCTTC. This codes for CASSLDGVHGYTF.